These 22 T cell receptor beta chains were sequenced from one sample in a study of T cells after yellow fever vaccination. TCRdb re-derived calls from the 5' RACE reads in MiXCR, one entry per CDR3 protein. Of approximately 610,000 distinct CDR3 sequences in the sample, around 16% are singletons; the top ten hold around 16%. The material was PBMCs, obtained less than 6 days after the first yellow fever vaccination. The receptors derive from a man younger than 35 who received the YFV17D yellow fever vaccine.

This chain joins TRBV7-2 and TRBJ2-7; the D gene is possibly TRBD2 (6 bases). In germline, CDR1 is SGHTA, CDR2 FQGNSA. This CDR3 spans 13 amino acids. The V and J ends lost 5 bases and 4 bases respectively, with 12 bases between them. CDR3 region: CASSGGMGYEQYF. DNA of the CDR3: TGTGCCAGCAGCGGGGGGATGGGATACGAGCAGTACTTC.

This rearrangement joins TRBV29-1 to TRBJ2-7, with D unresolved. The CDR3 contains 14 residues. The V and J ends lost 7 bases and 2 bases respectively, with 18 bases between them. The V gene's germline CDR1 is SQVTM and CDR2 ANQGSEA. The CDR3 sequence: CSARTRPDPYEQYV. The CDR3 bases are TGCAGCGCAAGGACGCGTCCGGACCCCTACGAGCAGTACGTC.

The CDR3 nucleotides are TGTGCCAGCAGCCAAGTTTTGGCGGGAACTAATGAAAAACTGTTTTTT. It codes for CASSQVLAGTNEKLFF. V and J are TRBV4-2 and TRBJ1-4; D is undetermined. This CDR3 is 16 amino acids long. Germline V gives CDR1 LGHNA, CDR2 YNFKEQ. V was clipped by 1 base and J by 1 base, with 10 bases between them.

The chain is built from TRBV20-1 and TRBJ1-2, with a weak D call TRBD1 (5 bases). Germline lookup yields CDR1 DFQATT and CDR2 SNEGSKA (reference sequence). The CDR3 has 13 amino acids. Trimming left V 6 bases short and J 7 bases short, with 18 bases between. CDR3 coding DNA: TGCAGTGCCCAACCCGGGGGGAATCCTGGCTACACCTTC. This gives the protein CSAQPGGNPGYTF.

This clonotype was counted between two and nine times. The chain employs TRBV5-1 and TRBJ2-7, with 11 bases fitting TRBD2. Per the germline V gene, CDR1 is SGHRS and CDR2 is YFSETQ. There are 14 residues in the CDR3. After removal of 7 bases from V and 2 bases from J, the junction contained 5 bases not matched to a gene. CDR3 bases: TGCGCCAGCGCCGGGACTAGCGGCCCCTACGAGCAGTACTTC. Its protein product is CASAGTSGPYEQYF.

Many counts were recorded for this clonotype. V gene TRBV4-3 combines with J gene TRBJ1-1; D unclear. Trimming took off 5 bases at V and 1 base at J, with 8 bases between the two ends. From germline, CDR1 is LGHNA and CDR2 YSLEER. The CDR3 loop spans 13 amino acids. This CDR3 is CASSSQRNTEAFF. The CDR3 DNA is TGCGCCAGCAGCTCTCAAAGGAACACTGAAGCTTTCTTT.

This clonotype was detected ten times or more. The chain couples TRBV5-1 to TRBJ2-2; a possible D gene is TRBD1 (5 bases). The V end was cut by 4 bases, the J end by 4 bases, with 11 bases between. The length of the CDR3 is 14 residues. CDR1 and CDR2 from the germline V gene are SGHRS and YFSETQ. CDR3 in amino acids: CASSRGILTGELFF. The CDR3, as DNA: TGCGCCAGCAGCAGGGGAATTCTCACCGGGGAGCTGTTTTTT. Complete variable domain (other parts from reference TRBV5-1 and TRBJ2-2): KAGVTQTPRYLIKTRGQQVTLSCSPISGHRSVSWYQQTPGQGLQFLFEYFSETQRNKGNFPGRFSGRQFSNSRSEMNVSTLELGDSALYLCASSRGILTGELFFGEGSRLTVL.

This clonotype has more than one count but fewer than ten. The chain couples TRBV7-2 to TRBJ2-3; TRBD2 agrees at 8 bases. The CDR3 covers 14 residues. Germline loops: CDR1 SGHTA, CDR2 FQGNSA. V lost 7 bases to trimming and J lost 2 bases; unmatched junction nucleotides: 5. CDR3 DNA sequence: TGTGCCAGCATCCGGGGGGGGGCCACAGATACGCAGTATTTT. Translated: CASIRGGATDTQYF.

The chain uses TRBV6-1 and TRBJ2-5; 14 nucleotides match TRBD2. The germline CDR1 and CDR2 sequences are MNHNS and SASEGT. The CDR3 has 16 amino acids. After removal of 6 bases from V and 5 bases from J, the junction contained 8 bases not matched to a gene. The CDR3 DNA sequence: TGTGCCAGCAGAAGACTAGCGGGGGGGTCCCGGGAGACCCAGTACTTC. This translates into CASRRLAGGSRETQYF.

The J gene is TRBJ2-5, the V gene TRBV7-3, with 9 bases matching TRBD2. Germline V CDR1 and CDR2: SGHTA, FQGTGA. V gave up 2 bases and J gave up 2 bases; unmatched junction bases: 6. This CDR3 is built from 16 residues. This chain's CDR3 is CASSLGIAGAQETQYF. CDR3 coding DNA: TGTGCCAGCAGCTTAGGCATAGCGGGGGCTCAAGAGACCCAGTACTTC.

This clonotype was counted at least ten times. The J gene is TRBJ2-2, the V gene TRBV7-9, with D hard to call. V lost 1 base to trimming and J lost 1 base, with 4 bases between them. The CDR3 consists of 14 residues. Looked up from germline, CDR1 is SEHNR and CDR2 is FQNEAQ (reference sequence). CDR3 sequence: CASSLVENTGELFF. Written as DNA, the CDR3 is TGTGCCAGCAGCTTAGTTGAGAACACCGGGGAGCTGTTTTTT.

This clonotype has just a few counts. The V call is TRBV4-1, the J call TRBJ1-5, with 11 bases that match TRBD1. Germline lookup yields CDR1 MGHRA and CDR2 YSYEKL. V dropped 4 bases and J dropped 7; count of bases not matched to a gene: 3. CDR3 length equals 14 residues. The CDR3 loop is CASSRGQGEQPQHF. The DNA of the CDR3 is TGCGCCAGCAGCCGGGGACAGGGGGAACAGCCCCAGCATTTT.

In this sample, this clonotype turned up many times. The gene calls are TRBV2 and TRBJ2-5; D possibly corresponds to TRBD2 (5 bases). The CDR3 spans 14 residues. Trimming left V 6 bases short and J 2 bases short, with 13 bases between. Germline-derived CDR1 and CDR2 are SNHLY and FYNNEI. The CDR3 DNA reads TGTGCCAGCAGCCGACTAACACCACAAGAGACCCAGTACTTC. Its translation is CASSRLTPQETQYF.

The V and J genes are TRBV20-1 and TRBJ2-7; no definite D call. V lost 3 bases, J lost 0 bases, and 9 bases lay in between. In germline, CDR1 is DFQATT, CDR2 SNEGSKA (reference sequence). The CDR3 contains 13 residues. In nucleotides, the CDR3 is TGCAGTGCTAGGGGCGAACTCTCCTACGAGCAGTACTTC. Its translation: CSARGELSYEQYF.

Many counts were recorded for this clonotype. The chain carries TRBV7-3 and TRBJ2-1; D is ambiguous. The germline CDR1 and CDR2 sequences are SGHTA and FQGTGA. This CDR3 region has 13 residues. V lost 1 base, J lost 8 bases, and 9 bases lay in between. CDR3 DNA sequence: TGTGCCAGCAGCTTAAGCCTCTCCTATGAGCAGTTCTTC. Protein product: CASSLSLSYEQFF. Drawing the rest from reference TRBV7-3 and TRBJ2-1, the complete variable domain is GAGVSQTPSNKVTEKGKYVELRCDPISGHTALYWYRQSLGQGPEFLIYFQGTGAADDSGLPNDRFFAVRPEGSVSTLKIQRTERGDSAVYLCASSLSLSYEQFFGPGTRLTVL.

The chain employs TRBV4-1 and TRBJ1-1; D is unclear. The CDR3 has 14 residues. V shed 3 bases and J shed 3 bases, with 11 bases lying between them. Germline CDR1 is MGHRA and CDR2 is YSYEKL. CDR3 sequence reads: CASSHGPGDTEAFF. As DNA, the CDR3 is TGCGCCAGCAGCCACGGTCCCGGGGACACTGAAGCTTTCTTT.

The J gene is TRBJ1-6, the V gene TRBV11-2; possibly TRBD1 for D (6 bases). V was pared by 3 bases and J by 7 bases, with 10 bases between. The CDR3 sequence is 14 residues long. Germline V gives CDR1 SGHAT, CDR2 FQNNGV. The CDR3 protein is CASSFGGRNSPLHF. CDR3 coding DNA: TGTGCCAGCAGCTTCGGGGGGCGAAATTCACCCCTCCACTTT.

The CDR3 DNA reads TGCGCCAGCAGCCCGATGGGGGGGCCGAACACTGAAGCTTTCTTT. This sequence encodes CASSPMGGPNTEAFF. V is TRBV5-1 and J is TRBJ1-1; D is perhaps TRBD1 (6 bases). Trimming removed 4 bases from V and 1 base from J, with 14 bases in between. CDR3 length equals 15 residues. Germline-derived CDR1 and CDR2 are SGHRS and YFSETQ.

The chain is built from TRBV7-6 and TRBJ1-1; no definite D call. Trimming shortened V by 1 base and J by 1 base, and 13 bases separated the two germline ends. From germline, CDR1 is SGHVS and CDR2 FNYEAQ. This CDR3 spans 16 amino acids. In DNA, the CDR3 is TGTGCCAGCAGCTTAGGGCCTCGGACGGGGAACACTGAAGCTTTCTTT. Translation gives CASSLGPRTGNTEAFF.

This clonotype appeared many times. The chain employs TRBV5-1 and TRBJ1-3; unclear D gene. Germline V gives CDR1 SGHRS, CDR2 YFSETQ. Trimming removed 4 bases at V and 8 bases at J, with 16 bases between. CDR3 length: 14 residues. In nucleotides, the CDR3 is TGCGCCAGCAGCCTGGGTCGAAAGGGAGACACCATATATTTT. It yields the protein CASSLGRKGDTIYF.

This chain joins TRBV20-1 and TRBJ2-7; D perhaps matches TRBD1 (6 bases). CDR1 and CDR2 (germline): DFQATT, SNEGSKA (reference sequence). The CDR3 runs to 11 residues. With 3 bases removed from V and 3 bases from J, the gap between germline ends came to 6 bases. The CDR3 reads CSARDSYEQYV. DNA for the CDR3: TGCAGTGCTAGGGACAGCTACGAGCAGTACGTC.

This CDR3 reads CSARSDRGQVQPQHF. The CDR3 DNA reads TGCAGTGCTAGATCCGACAGGGGGCAGGTTCAGCCCCAGCATTTT. The V and J genes are TRBV20-1 and TRBJ1-5; 10 bases map to TRBD1. V dropped 2 bases and J dropped 6; count of bases not matched to a gene: 7. This CDR3 region has 15 residues. Germline V gives CDR1 DFQATT, CDR2 SNEGSKA (reference sequence).